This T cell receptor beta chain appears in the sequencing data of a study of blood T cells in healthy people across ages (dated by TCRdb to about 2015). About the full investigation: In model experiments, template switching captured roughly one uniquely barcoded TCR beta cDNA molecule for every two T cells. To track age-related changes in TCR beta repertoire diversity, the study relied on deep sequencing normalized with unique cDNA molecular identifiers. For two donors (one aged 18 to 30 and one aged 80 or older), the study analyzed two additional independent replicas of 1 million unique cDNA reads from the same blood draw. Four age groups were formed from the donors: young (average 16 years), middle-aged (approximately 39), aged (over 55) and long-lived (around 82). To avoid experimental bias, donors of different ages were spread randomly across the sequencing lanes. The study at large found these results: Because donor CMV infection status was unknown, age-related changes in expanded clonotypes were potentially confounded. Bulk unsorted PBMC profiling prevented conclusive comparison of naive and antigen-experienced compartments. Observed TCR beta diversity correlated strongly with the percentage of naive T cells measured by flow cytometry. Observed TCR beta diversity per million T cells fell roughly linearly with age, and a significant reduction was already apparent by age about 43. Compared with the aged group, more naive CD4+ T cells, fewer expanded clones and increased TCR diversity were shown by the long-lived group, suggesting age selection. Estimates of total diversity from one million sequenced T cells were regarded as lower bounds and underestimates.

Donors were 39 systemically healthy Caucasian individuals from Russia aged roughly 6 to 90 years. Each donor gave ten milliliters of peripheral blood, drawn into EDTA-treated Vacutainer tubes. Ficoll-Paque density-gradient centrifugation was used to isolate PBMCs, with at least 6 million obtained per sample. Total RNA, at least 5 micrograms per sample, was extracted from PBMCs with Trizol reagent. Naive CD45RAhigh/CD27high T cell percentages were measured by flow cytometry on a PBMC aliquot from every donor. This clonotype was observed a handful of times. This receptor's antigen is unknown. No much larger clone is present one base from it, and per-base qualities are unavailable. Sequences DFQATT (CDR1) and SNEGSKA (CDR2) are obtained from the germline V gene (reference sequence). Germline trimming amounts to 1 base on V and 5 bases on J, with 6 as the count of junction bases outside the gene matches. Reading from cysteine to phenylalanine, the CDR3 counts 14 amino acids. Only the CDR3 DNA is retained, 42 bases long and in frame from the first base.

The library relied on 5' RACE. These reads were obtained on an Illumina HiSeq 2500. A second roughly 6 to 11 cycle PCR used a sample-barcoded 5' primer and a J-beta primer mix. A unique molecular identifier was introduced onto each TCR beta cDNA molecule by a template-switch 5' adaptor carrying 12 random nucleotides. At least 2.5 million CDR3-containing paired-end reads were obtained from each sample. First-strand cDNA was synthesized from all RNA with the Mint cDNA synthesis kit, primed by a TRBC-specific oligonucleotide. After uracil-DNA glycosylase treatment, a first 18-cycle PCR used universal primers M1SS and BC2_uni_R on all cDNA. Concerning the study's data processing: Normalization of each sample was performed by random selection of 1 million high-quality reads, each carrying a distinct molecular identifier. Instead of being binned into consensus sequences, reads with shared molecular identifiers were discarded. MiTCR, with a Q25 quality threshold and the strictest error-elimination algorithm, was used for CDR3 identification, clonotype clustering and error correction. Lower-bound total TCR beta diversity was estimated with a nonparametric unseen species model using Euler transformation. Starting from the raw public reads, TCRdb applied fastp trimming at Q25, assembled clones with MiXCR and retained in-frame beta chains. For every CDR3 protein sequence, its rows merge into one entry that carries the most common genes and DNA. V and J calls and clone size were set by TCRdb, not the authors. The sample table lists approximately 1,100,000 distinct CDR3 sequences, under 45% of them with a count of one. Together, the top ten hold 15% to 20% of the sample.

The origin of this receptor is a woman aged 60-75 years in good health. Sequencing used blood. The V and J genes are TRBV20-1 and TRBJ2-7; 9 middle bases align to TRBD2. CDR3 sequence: CSARVNAGGDEQYF. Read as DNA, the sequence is TGCAGTGCTAGAGTGAACGCGGGAGGGGACGAGCAGTACTTC.